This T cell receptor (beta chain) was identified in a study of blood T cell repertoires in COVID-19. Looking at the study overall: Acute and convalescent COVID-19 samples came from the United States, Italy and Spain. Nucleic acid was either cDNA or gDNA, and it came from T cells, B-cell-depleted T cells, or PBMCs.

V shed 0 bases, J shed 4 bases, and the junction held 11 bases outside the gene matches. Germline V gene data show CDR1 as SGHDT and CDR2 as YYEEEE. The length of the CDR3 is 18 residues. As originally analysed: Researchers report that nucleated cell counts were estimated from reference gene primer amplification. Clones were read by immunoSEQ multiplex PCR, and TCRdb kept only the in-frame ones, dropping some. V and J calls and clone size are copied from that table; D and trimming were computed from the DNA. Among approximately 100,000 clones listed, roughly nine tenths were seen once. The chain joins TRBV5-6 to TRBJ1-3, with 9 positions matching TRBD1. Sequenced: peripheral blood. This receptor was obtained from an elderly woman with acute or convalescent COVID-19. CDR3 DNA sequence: TGTGCCAGCAGCTTGGGCACAGGGGGCTCCGTCTCGGGAAACACCATATATTTT. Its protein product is CASSLGTGGSVSGNTIYF.